Below are 12 T cell receptor beta chains sequenced from a single sample in a study of memory CD4+ T cells and cytomegalovirus serostatus. The sort gate was single viable CD3+CD4+CD8-CD45RO+ cells for memory CD4+ T cells. Here immunoSEQ multiplex PCR was the method, and the copy in TCRdb shows in-frame clones only, minus some. There are tens of thousands of clones in the sample; approximately 71% occur only once, and approximately 1% lies in the top ten. What was sequenced was memory CD4+ T cells from blood. Receptors originate from an adult in good health and CMV-seronegative.

The J gene is TRBJ2-6, the V gene TRBV28, with TRBD1 matching over 8 bases. Germline assignment: CDR1 MDHEN and CDR2 SYDVKM. The CDR3 spans 23 residues. J was trimmed by 1 base and V by 4 bases; bases with no gene match: 24. The CDR3 here is CASSSSSALGTGLSLSGANVLTF. The CDR3 DNA is TGTGCCAGCAGTTCTTCCTCTGCCCTCGGGACAGGCCTTTCCTTGTCTGGGGCCAACGTCCTGACTTTC.

This clone has only one observation. This rearrangement joins TRBV7-8 to TRBJ2-7; D might be TRBD2 (5 bases). The CDR3 is 14 residues long. Germline CDR1 reads SGHVS; CDR2 reads FQNEAQ. V dropped 5 bases and J dropped 7 bases, with 18 bases sitting between them. The CDR3 loop is CASSTRHSLTEQYF. The DNA of the CDR3 is TGTGCCAGCAGCACTAGACATTCCCTTACGGAGCAGTACTTC.

The CDR3: CASSFRTGYSNQPQHF. The CDR3 DNA follows: TGTGCCAGCAGCTTCCGGACAGGGTATAGCAATCAGCCCCAGCATTTT. The chain has TRBV5-6 and TRBJ1-5; 8 bases line up with TRBD1. The ends lost 2 bases at V and 0 bases at J; junction bases unmatched: 4. The V gene's germline CDR1 is SGHDT and CDR2 YYEEEE. The CDR3 consists of 16 residues.

The chain couples TRBV19 to TRBJ1-2; 7 bases agree with TRBD1. The V gene end was trimmed by 7 bases and the J gene end by 7 bases; junction bases not matched to a gene: 18. The CDR3 has 16 amino acids. The germline V gene encodes CDR1 LNHDA and CDR2 SQIVND (reference sequence). The CDR3 loop is CASNNEGRQGGGGYTF. CDR3 coding DNA: TGTGCCAGTAACAATGAGGGCCGACAGGGAGGTGGTGGCTACACCTTC.

The rearrangement joins TRBV6-5 to TRBJ1-2, with a tentative D call TRBD1 (5 bases). The CDR3 contains 16 residues. The ends were cut back, 2 bases at V and 6 bases at J, with 19 bases in the middle. Germline V gives CDR1 MNHEY, CDR2 SVGAGI. CDR3 protein: CASSYTSSRAEDGYTF. DNA of the CDR3: TGTGCCAGCAGTTACACCTCCTCCAGGGCAGAGGATGGCTACACCTTC.

In this sample, this clone turned up once. The genes are TRBV10-3 and TRBJ1-1, with D possibly matching TRBD1 (6 bases). V lost 0 bases, J lost 5 bases, and 16 bases lay in between. Germline lookup yields CDR1 ENHRY and CDR2 SYGVKD. CDR3 length: 16 residues. The CDR3, as DNA: TGTGCCATCAGTGAGTCGGGGCCTACAGGGAGGACTGAAGCTTTCTTT. It codes for CAISESGPTGRTEAFF.

This clone was counted only a few times. The chain recombines TRBV5-1 with TRBJ1-2; the D gene is possibly TRBD1 (6 bases). Between the trimmed V and J ends, which lost 0 bases and 5 bases, there was a span of 14 bases. The germline V gene encodes CDR1 SGHRS and CDR2 YFSETQ. CDR3 size: 15 residues. The CDR3 nucleotides read TGCGCCAGCAGCTTGGTGGCAGGGGATAGTTATGGCTACACCTTC. Translation: CASSLVAGDSYGYTF. The variable domain in full, with the rest retrieved from reference TRBV5-1 and TRBJ1-2, is KAGVTQTPRYLIKTRGQQVTLSCSPISGHRSVSWYQQTPGQGLQFLFEYFSETQRNKGNFPGRFSGRQFSNSRSEMNVSTLELGDSALYLCASSLVAGDSYGYTFGSGTRLTVV.

This clone was picked up a small number of times. The chain recombines TRBV2 with TRBJ1-4; D unresolved. Trimming took off 7 bases at V and 13 bases at J, with 16 bases between the two ends. Germline V lookup: CDR1 SNHLY, CDR2 FYNNEI. This CDR3 spans 12 amino acids. The DNA for the CDR3 is TGTGCCAGCAAGGACCTCCGATTGACACTGTTTTTT. Translation gives CASKDLRLTLFF.

V gene TRBV6-5 combines with J gene TRBJ1-5, with 8 bases that match TRBD1. J lost 6 bases, V lost 10 bases, and 11 bases had no gene match. The CDR3 extends over 14 amino acids. Germline CDR1 is MNHEY and CDR2 is SVGAGI. Here the CDR3 DNA reads TGTGCCACCGGGTCGGACAGGGCGGGTCAGCCCCAGCATTTT. This gives the protein CATGSDRAGQPQHF.

This clone turned up a few times. The chain recombines TRBV5-1 with TRBJ2-2; D ambiguous. The CDR3 spans 14 residues. Trimming left V 3 bases short and J 0 bases short, with 6 bases between. Germline V CDR1 and CDR2: SGHRS, YFSETQ. The CDR3 here is CASSYSTNTGELFF. CDR3 nucleotide sequence: TGCGCCAGCAGCTACTCGACGAACACCGGGGAGCTGTTTTTT.

The rearrangement uses TRBV5-4 and TRBJ1-2; TRBD1 agrees at 7 bases. Germline loops: CDR1 SGHNT, CDR2 YYREEE (reference sequence). The CDR3 contains 15 residues. V was pared by 4 bases and J by 3 bases, with 9 bases of the junction left unmatched. As DNA, the CDR3 is TGTGCCAGCAGCCGACAGGGCCCCCTCGACTATGGCTACACCTTC. Translated, it gives CASSRQGPLDYGYTF.

The chain carries TRBV28 and TRBJ1-4, with D possibly TRBD1 on 5 matching bases. The CDR3 covers 17 residues. Germline loops: CDR1 MDHEN, CDR2 SYDVKM. V was shortened by 2 bases and J by 0 bases, with 13 bases between the two germline ends. CDR3 region: CASSLSQGGSTNEKLFF. The CDR3, as DNA: TGTGCCAGCAGTTTAAGCCAGGGAGGATCAACTAATGAAAAACTGTTTTTT.